The rows below give T cell receptor beta chains drawn from one sample of a study of blood T cells in healthy people across ages. TCRdb reprocessed the 5' RACE reads via MiXCR and lists one record per CDR3 protein. The sample records about 780,000 distinct CDR3 sequences, roughly 46% being singletons. Sequences were obtained from blood. The receptors originated from a man older than 75 in good health. Each CDR3 is given with its conserved first and last residue. A D gene is named only where the DNA matches it firmly. For some rows the clone size is stated as once, few or many, or as a class when expanded; others skip it.

V gene	clone size	J gene	D gene	CDR3 protein	CDR3 DNA
TRBV4-2	-	TRBJ2-2	-	CASSQDLARGGVGELFF	TGTGCCAGCAGCCAAGATCTCGCCAGGGGTGGGGTCGGGGAGCTGTTTTTT
TRBV3-1	few	TRBJ1-5	-	CASSPPGYQPQHF	TGTGCCAGCAGCCCTCCGGGGTATCAGCCCCAGCATTTT
TRBV20-1	-	TRBJ2-1	TRBD2	CSAGLWGGVRNEQFF	TGCAGTGCGGGACTTTGGGGGGGAGTAAGAAATGAGCAGTTCTTC
TRBV5-1	-	TRBJ1-5	TRBD1	CASSLKQGNQPQHF	TGCGCCAGCAGCTTAAAACAGGGGAACCAGCCCCAGCATTTT
TRBV6-5	-	TRBJ2-3	-	CASRQARFEYF	TGTGCCAGCAGGCAGGCCAGGTTTGAGTATTTT
TRBV3-1	-	TRBJ2-7	-	CASSPAVGPVYEQYF	TGTGCCAGCAGCCCCGCCGTGGGACCAGTTTACGAGCAGTACTTC
TRBV5-1	few	TRBJ2-3	TRBD2	CASSPLAGARDTQYF	TGCGCCAGCAGCCCTCTAGCGGGGGCCAGAGATACGCAGTATTTT
TRBV24-1	-	TRBJ2-3	-	CATSVPGVREDTQYF	TGTGCCACCAGTGTTCCGGGAGTCCGTGAAGATACGCAGTATTTT
TRBV9	-	TRBJ2-3	-	CASSVQGSTDTQYF	TGTGCCAGCAGCGTCCAGGGCAGCACAGATACGCAGTATTTT
TRBV29-1	-	TRBJ2-5	-	CSVSSSASRETQYF	TGCAGCGTTAGTTCTAGCGCGAGCAGGGAGACCCAGTACTTC
TRBV11-2	-	TRBJ2-7	-	CASSTPLTPYEQYF	TGTGCCAGCAGCACTCCCTTAACTCCTTACGAGCAGTACTTC
TRBV7-2	-	TRBJ2-7	TRBD1	CASSLMTGHEQYF	TGTGCCAGCAGCTTGATGACAGGGCACGAGCAGTACTTC
TRBV11-2	-	TRBJ2-3	TRBD2	CTSSLGLAGDTQYF	TGTACCAGCAGCTTAGGTCTAGCGGGAGATACGCAGTATTTT
TRBV27	few	TRBJ2-1	-	CASRGLYYNEQFF	TGTGCCAGCAGAGGTCTCTACTACAATGAGCAGTTCTTC
TRBV15	many	TRBJ2-3	TRBD2	CATQATSGAGSDTQYF	TGTGCCACCCAAGCGACTAGCGGGGCGGGGTCAGATACGCAGTATTTT
TRBV5-1	once	TRBJ2-7	-	CASSVQTSNEQYF	TGCGCCAGCAGCGTACAGACCTCTAACGAGCAGTACTTC
TRBV6-5	once	TRBJ2-1	TRBD2	CASSPRLASCEQFF	TGTGCCAGCAGTCCGAGACTAGCTTCCTGTGAGCAGTTCTTC
TRBV5-1	-	TRBJ2-5	-	CASSVDWEREQYF	TGCGCCAGCAGCGTGGACTGGGAGAGGGAGCAGTACTTC
TRBV6-6	-	TRBJ2-7	TRBD2	CASGLAGYNEQYF	TGTGCCAGCGGACTAGCGGGTTACAATGAGCAGTACTTC
TRBV9	-	TRBJ2-5	-	CASSDRQQETQYF	TGTGCCAGCAGCGACCGACAGCAAGAGACCCAGTACTTC
TRBV30	-	TRBJ2-7	-	CAWSLWGTEQYF	TGTGCCTGGAGCCTGTGGGGGACCGAGCAGTACTTC
TRBV5-1	-	TRBJ2-3	TRBD2	CASSLVSGGPDTDTQYF	TGCGCCAGCAGCTTGGTAAGCGGGGGGCCCGACACAGATACGCAGTATTTT
TRBV7-2	-	TRBJ2-5	-	CASSATGKTQYF	TGTGCCAGCAGCGCCACAGGGAAGACCCAGTACTTC
TRBV7-2	-	TRBJ2-5	TRBD1	CASNENRGGETQYF	TGTGCCAGCAACGAAAACAGGGGTGGAGAGACCCAGTACTTC
TRBV4-2	-	TRBJ2-5	-	CASSQGGAPAVEQYF	TGTGCCAGCAGCCAAGGAGGAGCGCCCGCGGTGGAGCAGTACTTC
TRBV27	-	TRBJ1-2	-	CASSVSRANYGYTF	TGTGCCAGCAGTGTATCGCGAGCTAACTATGGCTACACCTTC
TRBV20-1	-	TRBJ1-2	-	CSARALNRDINYGYTF	TGCAGTGCTAGAGCTCTAAACCGGGACATAAACTATGGCTACACCTTC
TRBV25-1	-	TRBJ2-3	-	CASSKSQGPSTDTQYF	TGTGCCAGCAGCAAGTCACAGGGACCAAGCACAGATACGCAGTATTTT